This T cell receptor beta chain was recovered during a study of T cell repertoires in cytomegalovirus infection. This clonotype has at least ten counts. The antigen is unknown. The CDR3 extends over 15 amino acids. Germline CDR1 and CDR2: SGHTA and FQGNSA. V shed 1 base and J 9 bases; nucleotides not matched to a gene: 8. TCRdb processed the reads anew with MiXCR; each CDR3 protein has one entry. The sample holds nearly 700,000 distinct CDR3 sequences, around 32% seen once. The V gene is TRBV7-2, the J gene TRBJ2-1; 8 nucleotides align to TRBD1. The sequence was collected from a human donor in good health (CMV status not recorded). Some clones in this sample may be carry-over from other donors' samples. This sample comprised cultured PBMCs, obtained from culture after CMV antigen stimulation. CDR3: CASSLVVRGQGEQFF. As DNA, the CDR3 is TGTGCCAGCAGCTTAGTAGTCAGGGGGCAAGGTGAGCAGTTCTTC.